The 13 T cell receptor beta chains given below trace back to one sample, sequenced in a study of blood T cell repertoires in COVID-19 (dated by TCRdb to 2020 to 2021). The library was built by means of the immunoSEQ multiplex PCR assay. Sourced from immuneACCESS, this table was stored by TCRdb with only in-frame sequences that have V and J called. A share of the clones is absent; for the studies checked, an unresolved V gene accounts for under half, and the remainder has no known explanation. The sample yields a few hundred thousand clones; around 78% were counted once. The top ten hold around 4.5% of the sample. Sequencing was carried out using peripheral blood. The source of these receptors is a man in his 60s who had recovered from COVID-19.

The CDR3 region has the DNA TGCAGCGTTTCACAGGGGGTGGTAGAGACCCAGTACTTC. This encodes CSVSQGVVETQYF. The J gene is TRBJ2-5, the V gene TRBV29-1; 8 positions agree with TRBD1. With 5 bases clipped from V and 4 bases from J, the junction kept 6 bases outside the gene matches. The CDR3 length is 13 residues. CDR1 and CDR2 from the germline V gene are SQVTM and ANQGSEA.

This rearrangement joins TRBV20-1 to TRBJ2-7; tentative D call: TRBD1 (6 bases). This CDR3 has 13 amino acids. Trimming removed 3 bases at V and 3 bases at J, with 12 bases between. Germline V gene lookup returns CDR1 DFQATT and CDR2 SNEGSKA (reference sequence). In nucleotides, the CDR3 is TGCAGTGCTAGTCCAGGGGCGGACTACGAGCAGTACTTC. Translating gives CSASPGADYEQYF.

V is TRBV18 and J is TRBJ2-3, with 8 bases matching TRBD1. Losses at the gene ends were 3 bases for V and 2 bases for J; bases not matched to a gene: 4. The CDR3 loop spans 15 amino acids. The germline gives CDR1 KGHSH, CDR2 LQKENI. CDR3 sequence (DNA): TGTGCCAGCTCACCCGACAGGGGCCCCACAGATACGCAGTATTTT. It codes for CASSPDRGPTDTQYF.

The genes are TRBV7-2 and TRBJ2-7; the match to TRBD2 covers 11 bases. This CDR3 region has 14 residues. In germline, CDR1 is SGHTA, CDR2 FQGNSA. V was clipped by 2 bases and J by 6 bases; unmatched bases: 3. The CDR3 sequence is CASSLLLAGGEQYF. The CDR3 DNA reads TGTGCCAGCAGCTTACTTCTAGCGGGAGGCGAGCAGTACTTC.

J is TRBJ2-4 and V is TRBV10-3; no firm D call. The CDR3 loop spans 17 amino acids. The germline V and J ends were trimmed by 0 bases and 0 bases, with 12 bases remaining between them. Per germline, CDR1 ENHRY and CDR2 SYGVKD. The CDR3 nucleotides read TGTGCCATCAGTGAGTCCGAGGCAGTCCTAGCCAAAAACATTCAGTACTTC. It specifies CAISESEAVLAKNIQYF.

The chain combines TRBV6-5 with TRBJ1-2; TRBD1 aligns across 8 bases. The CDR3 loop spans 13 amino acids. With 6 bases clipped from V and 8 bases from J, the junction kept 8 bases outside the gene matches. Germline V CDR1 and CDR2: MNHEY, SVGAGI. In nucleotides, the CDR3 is TGTGCCAGCAGACGTGACAGGGGAGGCGGCTACACCTTC. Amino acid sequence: CASRRDRGGGYTF.

CDR3 DNA sequence: TGTGCCACCAGCCAGCGGGGGGCTTGGCAGCCCCAGCATTTT. Its protein is CATSQRGAWQPQHF. The chain links TRBV15 to TRBJ1-5; D perhaps matches TRBD1 (6 bases). Germline V gene sequence: CDR1 LNHNV, CDR2 YYDKDF (reference sequence). The CDR3 is 14 residues long. The V and J ends lost 5 bases and 7 bases respectively, with 15 bases between them.

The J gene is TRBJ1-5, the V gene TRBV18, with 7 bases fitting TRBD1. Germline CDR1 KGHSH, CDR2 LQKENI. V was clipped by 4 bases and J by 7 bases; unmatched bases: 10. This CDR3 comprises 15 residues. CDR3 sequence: CASSRDREWGQPQHF. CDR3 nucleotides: TGTGCCAGCTCACGAGACAGGGAGTGGGGGCAGCCCCAGCATTTT.

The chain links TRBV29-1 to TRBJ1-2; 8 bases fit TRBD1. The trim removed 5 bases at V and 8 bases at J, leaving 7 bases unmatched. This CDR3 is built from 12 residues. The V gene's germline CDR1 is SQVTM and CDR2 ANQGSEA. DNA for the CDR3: TGCAGCGTTCCAGACAGGGGAGGAGGCTACACCTTC. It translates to CSVPDRGGGYTF.

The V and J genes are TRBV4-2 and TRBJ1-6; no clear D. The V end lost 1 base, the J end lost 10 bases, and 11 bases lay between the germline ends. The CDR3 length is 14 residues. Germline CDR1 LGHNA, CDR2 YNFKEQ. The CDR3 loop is CASSQGQAGSPLHF. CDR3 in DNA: TGTGCCAGCAGCCAAGGTCAGGCGGGCTCACCCCTCCACTTT.

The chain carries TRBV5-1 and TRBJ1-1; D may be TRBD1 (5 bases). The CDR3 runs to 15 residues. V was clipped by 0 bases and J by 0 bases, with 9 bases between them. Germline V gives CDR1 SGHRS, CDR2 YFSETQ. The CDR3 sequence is CASSLAVTVNTEAFF. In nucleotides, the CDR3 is TGCGCCAGCAGCTTGGCGGTGACAGTGAACACTGAAGCTTTCTTT.

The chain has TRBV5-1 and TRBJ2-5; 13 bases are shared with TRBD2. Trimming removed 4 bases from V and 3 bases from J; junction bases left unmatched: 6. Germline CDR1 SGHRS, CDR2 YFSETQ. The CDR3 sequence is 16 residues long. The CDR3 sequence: CASSLTGTSGKETQYF. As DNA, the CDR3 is TGCGCCAGCAGCCTAACCGGGACTAGCGGGAAAGAGACCCAGTACTTC. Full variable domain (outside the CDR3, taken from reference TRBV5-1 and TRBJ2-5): KAGVTQTPRYLIKTRGQQVTLSCSPISGHRSVSWYQQTPGQGLQFLFEYFSETQRNKGNFPGRFSGRQFSNSRSEMNVSTLELGDSALYLCASSLTGTSGKETQYFGPGTRLLVL.

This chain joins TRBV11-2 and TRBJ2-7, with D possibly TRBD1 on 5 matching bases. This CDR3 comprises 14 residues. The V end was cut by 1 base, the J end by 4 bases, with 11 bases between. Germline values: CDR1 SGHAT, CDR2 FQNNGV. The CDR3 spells CASSLGTGQYEQYF. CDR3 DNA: TGTGCCAGCAGCTTAGGTACAGGACAATACGAGCAGTACTTC.